Listed here are 20 T cell receptor beta chains from one sample, sequenced in a study of shared clonotypes between healthy human individuals. Sequenced by immunoSEQ multiplex PCR; TCRdb stores in-frame clones only, minus some. This sample has some 2.1 million clones; just under 95% occur once, and the top ten carry under 2%. Naive-designated CD8 cells lacked CD45RO, were positively enriched for CCR7, and omitted terminally differentiated effector memory CD45RA+ cells. Sample: naive CD8+ T cells from PBMCs. Receptor source: a man younger than 35 in good health. Some clones in this sample may be carry-over from other donors' samples.

The chain uses TRBV14 and TRBJ1-3, with D perhaps matching TRBD1 (6 bases). Germline CDR1 reads SGHDN; CDR2 reads FVKESK. Trimming left V 2 bases short and J 0 bases short, with 11 bases between. CDR3 size: 16 residues. CDR3 amino acids: CASSQYTGSSGNTIYF. CDR3 bases: TGTGCCAGCAGCCAATATACAGGGAGCTCTGGAAACACCATATATTTT.

This chain connects TRBV11-2 to TRBJ2-2; D is uncertain. Germline lookup yields CDR1 SGHAT and CDR2 FQNNGV. The CDR3 is 14 residues long. Trimming took 0 bases from V and 6 from J, leaving 8 bases between them. The CDR3 coding sequence is TGTGCCAGCAGCTTAGATTTGCGCTCCGGGGAGCTGTTTTTT. Translating gives CASSLDLRSGELFF. Combining the CDR3 with reference TRBV11-2 and TRBJ2-2 gives the whole variable domain EAGVAQSPRYKIIEKRQSVAFWCNPISGHATLYWYQQILGQGPKLLIQFQNNGVVDDSQLPKDRFSAERLKGVDSTLKIQPAKLEDSAVYLCASSLDLRSGELFFGEGSRLTVL.

V usage is TRBV9 and J usage is TRBJ2-1; D ambiguous. V dropped 0 bases and J dropped 2 bases, with 12 bases sitting between them. CDR1 and CDR2 from the germline V gene are SGDLS and YYNGEE. The CDR3 sequence is 16 residues long. CDR3 amino acids: CASSVGSGRPYNEQFF. CDR3 nucleotides: TGTGCCAGCAGCGTAGGTTCGGGTCGGCCCTACAATGAGCAGTTCTTC.

V gene TRBV1 combines with J gene TRBJ2-3; TRBD2, the D gene given by the table, was not confirmed from the DNA. TRBV1 is an annotated pseudogene. The CDR3 sequence is 16 residues long. The CDR3 is CTSSQSCGVSTDTQYF. CDR3 nucleotides: TGCACCAGCAGCCAATCCTGCGGGGTTAGCACAGATACGCAGTATTTT.

The chain links TRBV28 to TRBJ1-5; no clear D. V was clipped by 2 bases and J by 3 bases, with 8 bases between them. The CDR3 runs to 14 residues. The germline V gene encodes CDR1 MDHEN and CDR2 SYDVKM. The CDR3 DNA reads as TGTGCCAGCAGTTTAGGCGGTCCCAATCAGCCCCAGCATTTT. It codes for CASSLGGPNQPQHF.

The J gene is TRBJ2-7, the V gene TRBV5-4; D is possibly TRBD1 or TRBD2 (5 bases each). The CDR3 runs 14 residues. Between the trimmed V and J ends, which lost 1 base and 6 bases, there was a span of 14 bases. The germline V gene encodes CDR1 SGHNT and CDR2 YYREEE (reference sequence). CDR3 sequence reads: CASSLLGPAGEQYF. Written as DNA, the CDR3 is TGTGCCAGCAGCTTGCTGGGACCCGCGGGCGAGCAGTACTTC.

Details on this clone: The same CDR3 also results from other DNA sequences found in this sample. The J gene is TRBJ2-7, the V gene TRBV19, with D unresolved. Trimming took 0 bases from V and 4 from J, leaving 4 bases between them. The CDR3 is 12 residues long. The germline V gene encodes CDR1 LNHDA and CDR2 SQIVND (reference sequence). CDR3 coding DNA: TGTGCCAGTAGTATAGACGGATACGAGCAGTACTTC. It codes for CASSIDGYEQYF.

This chain uses TRBV11-2 with TRBJ2-7, with unresolved D. CDR3 length: 15 residues. V gave up 1 base and J gave up 0 bases, with 10 bases separating them. Germline assignment: CDR1 SGHAT and CDR2 FQNNGV. The CDR3: CASSLGADLSYEQYF. In DNA, the CDR3 is TGTGCCAGCAGCTTAGGGGCAGATCTCTCCTACGAGCAGTACTTC.

This clone was found once. V usage is TRBV7-6 and J usage is TRBJ2-1; D remains unclear. V was pared by 3 bases and J by 4 bases, with 7 bases between. Germline CDR1 SGHVS, CDR2 FNYEAQ. CDR3 length: 13 residues. DNA of the CDR3: TGTGCCAGCAGCTTCAAATCGTACAATGAGCAGTTCTTC. As protein: CASSFKSYNEQFF. The whole variable domain, remainder taken from reference TRBV7-6 and TRBJ2-1, is GAGVSQSPRYKVTKRGQDVALRCDPISGHVSLYWYRQALGQGPEFLTYFNYEAQQDKSGLPNDRFSAERPEGSISTLTIQRTEQRDSAMYRCASSFKSYNEQFFGPGTRLTVL.

The chain employs TRBV2 and TRBJ2-5; D may be TRBD1 (5 bases). CDR3 length equals 15 residues. V was trimmed by 11 bases and J by 2 bases, leaving 21 bases between them. Germline V gene sequence: CDR1 SNHLY, CDR2 FYNNEI. The CDR3 nucleotides read TGTGCCGTTTCCCCGAACAGGCTCCTACAAGAGACCCAGTACTTC. Translating gives CAVSPNRLLQETQYF.

The rearrangement uses TRBV27 and TRBJ2-7; the match to TRBD2 covers 8 bases. The junction had 8 bases not matched to a gene; V was cut back by 7 bases and J by 3 bases. The CDR3 has 14 residues. CDR1 and CDR2 (germline): MNHEY, SMNVEV (reference sequence). This chain's CDR3 is CASKRSGSVYEQYF. CDR3 nucleotide sequence: TGTGCCAGCAAGAGAAGCGGGAGTGTCTACGAGCAGTACTTC.

V is TRBV4-1 and J is TRBJ2-2, with no clear D. Germline CDR1 MGHRA, CDR2 YSYEKL. The CDR3 is 18 amino acids. Trimming pared 7 bases from V and 7 bases from J, leaving 28 bases between. CDR3 in DNA: TGCGCCAGCACCCCGATCGCGACATCCGCCTTCAGAGGCGGGGAGCTGTTTTTT. Protein sequence: CASTPIATSAFRGGELFF.

The chain joins TRBV29-1 to TRBJ1-1, with D unclear. Trimming stripped 2 bases from V and 0 bases from J, with 19 bases between. This CDR3 has 17 amino acids. The V gene's germline CDR1 is SQVTM and CDR2 ANQGSEA. The CDR3 region has the DNA TGCAGCGTTGAAAGGCGGGTCTCGCCATCACTGAACACTGAAGCTTTCTTT. Amino acids: CSVERRVSPSLNTEAFF.

About this clone itself: Other DNA variants within this sample encode the same CDR3. The chain employs TRBV28 and TRBJ2-5, with D perhaps given as TRBD1 or TRBD2 (5 bases each). V gave up 2 bases and J gave up 5 bases, with 12 bases separating them. This CDR3 contains 14 residues. Germline loops: CDR1 MDHEN, CDR2 SYDVKM. CDR3 DNA: TGTGCCAGCAGTTTAGGGGGTGAGGCGGAGACCCAGTACTTC. This sequence encodes CASSLGGEAETQYF. The entire variable domain, with the rest obtained from reference TRBV28 and TRBJ2-5, is as follows: DVKVTQSSRYLVKRTGEKVFLECVQDMDHENMFWYRQDPGLGLRLIYFSYDVKMKEKGDIPEGYSVSREKKERFSLILESASTNQTSMYLCASSLGGEAETQYFGPGTRLLVL.

This chain uses TRBV2 with TRBJ1-5; D gene uncertain. Germline V gene lookup returns CDR1 SNHLY and CDR2 FYNNEI. CDR3 length: 14 amino acids. The ends were cut back, 4 bases at V and 0 bases at J, with 7 bases in the middle. The CDR3 protein is CASSGPNSNQPQHF. The CDR3 DNA sequence: TGTGCCAGCAGTGGACCCAATAGCAATCAGCCCCAGCATTTT.

Of note for this clone: In the same sample, other DNA sequences code for this CDR3. The chain joins TRBV7-9 to TRBJ2-2; no clear D gene. The V end was cut by 1 base, the J end by 5 bases, with 8 bases between. The CDR3 sequence is 14 residues long. Germline values: CDR1 SEHNR, CDR2 FQNEAQ (reference sequence). CDR3 protein: CASSLVSATGELFF. DNA of the CDR3: TGTGCCAGCAGCTTAGTGTCGGCTACCGGGGAGCTGTTTTTT.

The chain has TRBV27 and TRBJ1-2; D possibly corresponds to TRBD1 (5 bases). CDR3 length: 16 residues. V was clipped by 5 bases and J by 7 bases, with 23 bases between them. Germline V CDR1 and CDR2: MNHEY, SMNVEV (reference sequence). The CDR3 here is CASSPQPGTGVFGYTF. The CDR3 DNA follows: TGTGCCAGCAGTCCCCAACCAGGTACAGGCGTTTTTGGCTACACCTTC.

As to this clone: Other nucleotide sequences from this sample produce the same CDR3. The chain joins TRBV15 to TRBJ2-2; D is perhaps TRBD1 (6 bases). The CDR3 is 14 residues long. Germline CDR1 reads LNHNV; CDR2 reads YYDKDF (reference sequence). With 5 bases removed from V and 1 base from J, the gap between germline ends came to 8 bases. The CDR3 nucleotides read TGTGCCACCAGCCGGACAGAGAACACCGGGGAGCTGTTTTTT. This translates into CATSRTENTGELFF.

The CDR3 here is CAWSVPPGNYGYTF. In DNA, the CDR3 is TGTGCCTGGAGTGTACCCCCAGGGAACTATGGCTACACCTTC. V and J are TRBV30 and TRBJ1-2, with D possibly matching TRBD1 (5 bases). Germline assignment: CDR1 GTSNPN and CDR2 SVGIG (reference sequence). V lost 0 bases, J lost 2 bases, and 10 bases lay in between. CDR3 size: 14 residues.

The genes are TRBV7-9 and TRBJ2-7; D is possibly TRBD1 (5 bases). V shed 4 bases and J shed 2 bases, with 18 bases lying between them. CDR3 length equals 16 residues. Germline V CDR1 and CDR2: SEHNR, FQNEAQ (reference sequence). The CDR3 sequence: CASSSPGGREAYEQYF. The CDR3 bases are TGTGCCAGCAGCTCCCCGGGTGGCAGGGAAGCCTACGAGCAGTACTTC.